The clone carrying this T cell receptor beta chain was seen a handful of times. Its antigen remains unidentified. These data belong to a study of OX40 agonist ivuxolimab in advanced cancers. Whole-study context: The dose-escalation cohort had hepatocellular carcinoma, melanoma, renal cell or head and neck cancer.

Overall study findings and caveats: Partial responders receiving 0.1-3.0 mg/kg showed among the lowest clonal expansion. More expanded clones were found, on average, in CD8+ than in CD4+ T cells. Among expanded peripheral T cells, antigen specificity went undetermined.

Assay used: immunoSEQ multiplex PCR; TCRdb lists only in-frame clones, some missing. The sample consists of 16,000 or so clones, approximately 77% of them appearing once. Sequencing was performed on CD4+ or CD8+ T cells sorted from blood, taken in a trial of the OX40 agonist ivuxolimab. The sequence was obtained from an adult with an advanced solid tumor such as melanoma, head and neck, liver or kidney cancer.

The CDR3 DNA is TGTGCCAGCAGTTTTGGGGGGGACGGAGACTACGAGCAGTACTTC. Translated, it gives CASSFGGDGDYEQYF. The genes are TRBV6-5 and TRBJ2-7; 7 bases line up with TRBD2. Looked up from germline, CDR1 is MNHEY and CDR2 is SVGAGI. Germline trimming cut 4 bases from V and 3 bases from J; bases unmatched to any gene: 9. The CDR3 is made up of 15 amino acids.